The 13 T cell receptor beta chains reported below all come from one sample, sequenced in a study of shared clonotypes between healthy human individuals. The protocol was immunoSEQ multiplex PCR, while the TCRdb copy is restricted to in-frame clones and leaves out a portion. Counted here are some 2,000,000 clones, 85% to 95% occurring once; the ten biggest clones make up roughly 0.13%. The sequenced sample was naive CD4+ T cells sorted from blood. Subset: CD45RA+ positively selected. These TCRs come from a man younger than 30 in good health.

The J gene is TRBJ2-5, the V gene TRBV18, with a possible D match to TRBD1 (6 bases). Trimming stripped 7 bases from V and 0 bases from J, with 12 bases between. Germline loops: CDR1 KGHSH, CDR2 LQKENI. There are 14 residues in the CDR3. The CDR3 sequence is CASLGTSYQETQYF. The DNA of the CDR3 is TGTGCCAGCTTGGGGACATCGTACCAAGAGACCCAGTACTTC.

The chain carries TRBV4-1 and TRBJ2-5, with 7 bases fitting TRBD1. Unmatched junction bases numbered 5, after V lost 2 bases and J lost 5 bases. Per germline, CDR1 MGHRA and CDR2 YSYEKL. The CDR3 consists of 14 residues. The CDR3 is CASSQPDRRETQYF. CDR3 DNA sequence: TGCGCCAGCAGCCAACCGGACAGGCGGGAGACCCAGTACTTC.

The chain joins TRBV6-1 to TRBJ2-5; 9 bases align to TRBD2. Per the germline V gene, CDR1 is MNHNS and CDR2 is SASEGT. This CDR3 comprises 15 residues. J was trimmed by 4 bases and V by 7 bases; bases with no gene match: 10. This chain's CDR3 is CASIRSSGRGETQYF. CDR3 DNA: TGTGCCAGCATACGAAGTAGCGGGAGAGGAGAGACCCAGTACTTC.

The chain joins TRBV5-1 to TRBJ2-7, with D perhaps assigned TRBD1 or TRBD2 (5 bases each). V lost 3 bases to trimming and J lost 1 base, with 17 bases between them. The CDR3 contains 16 residues. The V gene's germline CDR1 is SGHRS and CDR2 YFSETQ. This chain's CDR3 is CASSSSSSGASYEQYF. The CDR3 bases are TGCGCCAGCAGCTCCTCTTCATCCGGGGCATCCTACGAGCAGTACTTC.

The chain carries TRBV5-4 and TRBJ2-1; the match to TRBD2 covers 7 bases. Germline CDR1 reads SGHNT; CDR2 reads YYREEE (reference sequence). Trimming at V came to 0 bases and at J to 7 bases, leaving 7 bases not matched to a gene. CDR3 length: 15 amino acids. The CDR3 region has the DNA TGTGCCAGCAGCTTGGCCTTGCGGGAGAGGAATGAGCAGTTCTTC. Residues: CASSLALRERNEQFF.

V usage is TRBV29-1 and J usage is TRBJ1-2; D uncertain. The CDR3 loop spans 16 amino acids. Trimming stripped 4 bases from V and 2 bases from J, with 20 bases between. CDR1 is SQVTM, CDR2 ANQGSEA, per germline. The CDR3 loop reads CSVVHSPVETNYGYTF. CDR3 coding DNA: TGCAGCGTTGTGCATTCACCAGTAGAAACAAACTATGGCTACACCTTC.

The gene calls are TRBV7-9 and TRBJ1-4; D unresolved. This CDR3 is 13 amino acids long. V lost 0 bases and J 6 bases, leaving 5 bases between the germline ends. The germline gives CDR1 SEHNR, CDR2 FQNEAQ (reference sequence). CDR3 DNA: TGTGCCAGCAGCTTAGCGGACCATGAAAAACTGTTTTTT. Its translation: CASSLADHEKLFF.

J is TRBJ2-5 and V is TRBV10-1; D may be TRBD1 (6 bases). Trimming pared 4 bases from V and 6 bases from J, leaving 15 bases between. The length of the CDR3 is 14 residues. The germline V gene has CDR1 WNHNN and CDR2 SYGVQD (reference sequence). CDR3 in amino acids: CASSGDTVEQTQYF. In DNA, the CDR3 is TGCGCCAGCAGTGGGGACACGGTGGAACAGACCCAGTACTTC.

V and J are TRBV28 and TRBJ2-1; D possibly uses TRBD1 or TRBD2 (5 bases each). Germline CDR1 reads MDHEN; CDR2 reads SYDVKM. Trimming shortened V by 3 bases and J by 8 bases, and 20 bases separated the two germline ends. CDR3 length equals 16 residues. The chain's CDR3 is CASSFGTTTAAYEQFF. In nucleotides, the CDR3 is TGTGCCAGCAGTTTCGGGACGACTACGGCCGCGTATGAGCAGTTCTTC.

Worth noting for this clone: The sample contains more than one DNA sequence encoding this CDR3. The chain joins TRBV2 to TRBJ2-1; D unclear. Per the germline V gene, CDR1 is SNHLY and CDR2 is FYNNEI. V shed 1 base and J shed 3 bases, with 1 base lying between them. This CDR3 contains 12 residues. The CDR3 DNA follows: TGTGCCAGCAGTGAAGGCTACAATGAGCAGTTCTTC. This sequence encodes CASSEGYNEQFF.

Here the CDR3 reads CASSRGIGEQFF. The CDR3 DNA sequence: TGCGCCAGCAGCCGGGGGATCGGTGAGCAGTTCTTC. The rearrangement joins TRBV5-1 to TRBJ2-1; possibly TRBD2 for D (6 bases). The germline V and J ends were trimmed by 4 bases and 9 bases, with 11 bases remaining between them. The CDR3 loop spans 12 amino acids. Germline-derived CDR1 and CDR2 are SGHRS and YFSETQ.

The gene calls are TRBV7-9 and TRBJ2-5; a weak D match, TRBD1 (6 bases). The V end was cut by 0 bases, the J end by 5 bases, with 13 bases between. The length of the CDR3 is 15 residues. Per germline, CDR1 SEHNR and CDR2 FQNEAQ (reference sequence). CDR3 sequence reads: CASSLAQGSGETQYF. In DNA form, the CDR3 reads TGTGCCAGCAGCTTAGCGCAGGGGTCGGGGGAGACCCAGTACTTC.

This clone was seen just once. V is TRBV6-1 and J is TRBJ2-7; D not resolved. This CDR3 comprises 12 residues. Germline CDR1 reads MNHNS; CDR2 reads SASEGT. V was shortened by 7 bases and J by 2 bases, with 9 bases between the two germline ends. The CDR3 DNA reads TGTGCCAGCAACTTTTGGGCCTACGAGCAGTACTTC. Its protein is CASNFWAYEQYF.